This TCR beta chain was sequenced in a study of technical replicates of blood from a few donors. With 8 bases clipped from V and 5 bases from J, the junction kept 6 bases outside the gene matches. The CDR3 has 14 residues. Germline V gene data show CDR1 as SGHNT and CDR2 as YENEEA. Assay used: immunoSEQ multiplex PCR; TCRdb lists only in-frame clones, some missing. The repertoire has fewer than 85,000 clones, 94% of them found once; the top ten carry approximately 0.4%. The chain combines TRBV11-3 with TRBJ1-4, with TRBD1 identical over 9 bases. The receptor's source is a human donor in good health. Sequencing input: T cells isolated from PBMCs. CDR3 sequence reads: CASRQGTGNEKLFF. CDR3 nucleotides: TGTGCCAGCCGCCAGGGGACAGGGAATGAAAAACTGTTTTTT.